Listed here is a single TCR beta chain. Its cognate antigen is unknown. The CDR3 is 20 amino acids. Trimming took off 5 bases at V and 0 bases at J, with 23 bases between the two ends. Germline CDR1 and CDR2: SGHAT and FQNNGV. This record belongs to a study of CD8 T cells in Susac syndrome. Sequencing of TCR beta drew on CD8+ and CD4+ T cells from blood. Treatment-naive patients with stable or active relapsing-remitting disease served as multiple sclerosis controls. The authors reverse transcribed roughly 0.5 to 1 ug RNA with random hexamers. TCR beta CDR3 was amplified by immunoSEQ multiplex PCR. This amplification extended across 54 Vbeta and 13 Jbeta segments. TCRdb reprocessed the immunoSEQ multiplex PCR reads with MiXCR, giving one entry per CDR3 protein. The data hold under 250,000 distinct CDR3 sequences, with 80% to 95% observed a single time. Study-wide results and limits: It was acknowledged by the study that relatively few individuals were included in its TCR sequencing and HLA analysis.

The genes are TRBV11-2 and TRBJ1-6; TRBD1 is a possible D gene (6 bases). Source material: CD4+ T cells from PBMCs. The receptor's source is a human donor with multiple sclerosis. CDR3 DNA: TGTGCCAGCAGCCAATTATTAGGGGGAAACAGGTTCTCCTATAATTCACCCCTCCACTTT. Translated: CASSQLLGGNRFSYNSPLHF.